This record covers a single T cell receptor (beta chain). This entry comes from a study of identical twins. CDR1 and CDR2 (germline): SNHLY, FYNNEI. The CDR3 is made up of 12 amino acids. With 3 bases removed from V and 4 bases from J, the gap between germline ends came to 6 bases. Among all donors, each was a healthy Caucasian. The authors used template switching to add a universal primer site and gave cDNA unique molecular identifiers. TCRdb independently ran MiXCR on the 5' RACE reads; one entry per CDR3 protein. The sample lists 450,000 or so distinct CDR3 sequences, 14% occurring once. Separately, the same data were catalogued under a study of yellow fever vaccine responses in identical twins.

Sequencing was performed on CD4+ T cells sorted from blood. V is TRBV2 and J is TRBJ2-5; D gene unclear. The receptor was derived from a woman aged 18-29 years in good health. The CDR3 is CASSERVETQYF. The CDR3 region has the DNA TGTGCCAGCAGTGAGCGTGTAGAGACCCAGTACTTC.